The clone carrying this TCR beta chain is a singleton in its sample. The CDR3 totals 17 residues. J was trimmed by 4 bases and V by 5 bases; bases with no gene match: 10. Germline V gene data show CDR1 as SGHRS and CDR2 as YFSETQ. The data derive from a study of blood T cell repertoires in COVID-19. Study at large: Collection of acute and convalescent COVID-19 samples took place in the United States, Italy and Spain. T cells, B-cell-depleted T cells, or PBMCs supplied cDNA or gDNA.

Using immunoSEQ multiplex PCR, the repertoire was profiled, and TCRdb retains in-frame clones only, with some absent. The sample yields around 250,000 clones, around four fifths seen once. Sequencing used peripheral blood. This clonotype was sampled from a man older than 75 with acute or convalescent COVID-19. The chain couples TRBV5-1 to TRBJ2-6, with TRBD2 identical over 9 bases. CDR3 DNA: TGCGCCAGCAGTGAGAGAGCGGGAGGAACCGGGGCCAACGTCCTGACTTTC. As protein: CASSERAGGTGANVLTF.